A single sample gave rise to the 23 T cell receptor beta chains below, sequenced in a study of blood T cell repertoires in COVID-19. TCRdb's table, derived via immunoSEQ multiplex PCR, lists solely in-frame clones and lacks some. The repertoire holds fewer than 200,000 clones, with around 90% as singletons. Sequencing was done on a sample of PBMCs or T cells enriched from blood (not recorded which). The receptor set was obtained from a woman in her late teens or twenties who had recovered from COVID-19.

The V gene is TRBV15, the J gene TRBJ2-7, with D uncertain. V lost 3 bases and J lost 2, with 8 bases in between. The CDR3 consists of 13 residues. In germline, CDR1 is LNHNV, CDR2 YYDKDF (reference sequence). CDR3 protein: CATSRSGPYEQYF. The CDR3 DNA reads TGTGCCACCAGCAGGAGTGGGCCCTACGAGCAGTACTTC. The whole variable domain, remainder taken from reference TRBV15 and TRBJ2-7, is DAMVIQNPRYQVTQFGKPVTLSCSQTLNHNVMYWYQQKSSQAPKLLFHYYDKDFNNEADTPDNFQSRRPNTSFCFLDIRSPGLGDTAMYLCATSRSGPYEQYFGPGTRLTVT.

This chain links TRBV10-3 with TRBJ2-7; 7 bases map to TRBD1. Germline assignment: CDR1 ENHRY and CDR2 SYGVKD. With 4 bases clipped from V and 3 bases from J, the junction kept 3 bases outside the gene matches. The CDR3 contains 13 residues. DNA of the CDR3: TGTGCCATCAGTGGCACAGGGGACTACGAGCAGTACTTC. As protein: CAISGTGDYEQYF.

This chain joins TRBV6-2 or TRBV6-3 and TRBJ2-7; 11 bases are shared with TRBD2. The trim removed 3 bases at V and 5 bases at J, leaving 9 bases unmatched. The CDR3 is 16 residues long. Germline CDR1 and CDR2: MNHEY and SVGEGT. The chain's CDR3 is CASSYGLAGGIDEQYF. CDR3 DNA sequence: TGTGCCAGCAGTTATGGTCTAGCGGGGGGCATCGACGAGCAGTACTTC.

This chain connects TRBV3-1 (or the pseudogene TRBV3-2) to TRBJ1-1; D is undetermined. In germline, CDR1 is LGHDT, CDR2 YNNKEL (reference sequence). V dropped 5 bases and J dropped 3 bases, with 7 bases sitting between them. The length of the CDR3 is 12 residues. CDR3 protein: CASSYMDTEAFF. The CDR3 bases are TGTGCCAGCAGCTACATGGACACTGAAGCTTTCTTT.

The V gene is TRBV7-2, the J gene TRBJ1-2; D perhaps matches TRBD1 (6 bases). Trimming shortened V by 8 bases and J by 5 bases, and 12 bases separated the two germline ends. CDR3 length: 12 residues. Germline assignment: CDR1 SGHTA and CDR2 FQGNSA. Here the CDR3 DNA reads TGTGCCAGCGCTGGCCAGGGGTATGGCTACACCTTC. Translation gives CASAGQGYGYTF.

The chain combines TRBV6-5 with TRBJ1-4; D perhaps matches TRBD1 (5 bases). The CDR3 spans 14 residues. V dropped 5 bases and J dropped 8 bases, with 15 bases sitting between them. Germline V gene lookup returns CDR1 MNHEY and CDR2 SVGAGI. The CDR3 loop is CASSSSPKGEKLFF. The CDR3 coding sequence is TGTGCCAGCAGTAGCAGCCCGAAGGGGGAAAAACTGTTTTTT.

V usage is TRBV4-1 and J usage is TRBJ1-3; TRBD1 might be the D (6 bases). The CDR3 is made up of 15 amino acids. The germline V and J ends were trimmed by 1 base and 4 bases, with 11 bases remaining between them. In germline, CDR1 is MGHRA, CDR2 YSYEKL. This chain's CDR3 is CASSQGAGAGNTIYF. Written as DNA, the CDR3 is TGCGCCAGCAGCCAAGGAGCGGGGGCGGGAAACACCATATATTTT.

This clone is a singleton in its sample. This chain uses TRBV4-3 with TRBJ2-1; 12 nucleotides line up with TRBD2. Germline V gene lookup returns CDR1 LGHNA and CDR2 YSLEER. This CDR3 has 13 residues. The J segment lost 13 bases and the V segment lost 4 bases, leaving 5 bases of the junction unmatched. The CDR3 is CASSPGLAGNQFF. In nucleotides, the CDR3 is TGCGCCAGCAGCCCGGGACTAGCGGGCAATCAGTTCTTC.

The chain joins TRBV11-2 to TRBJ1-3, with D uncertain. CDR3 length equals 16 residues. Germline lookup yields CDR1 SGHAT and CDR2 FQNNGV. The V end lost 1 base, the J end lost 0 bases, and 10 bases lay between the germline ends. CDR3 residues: CASSLAFPGSGNTIYF. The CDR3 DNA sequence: TGTGCCAGCAGCTTAGCTTTTCCCGGCTCTGGAAACACCATATATTTT.

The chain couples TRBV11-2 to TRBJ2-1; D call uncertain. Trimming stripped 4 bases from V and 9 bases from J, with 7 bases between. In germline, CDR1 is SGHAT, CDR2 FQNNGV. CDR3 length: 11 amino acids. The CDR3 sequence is CASSSPSEQFF. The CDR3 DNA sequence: TGTGCCAGCAGCTCCCCCAGTGAGCAGTTCTTC.

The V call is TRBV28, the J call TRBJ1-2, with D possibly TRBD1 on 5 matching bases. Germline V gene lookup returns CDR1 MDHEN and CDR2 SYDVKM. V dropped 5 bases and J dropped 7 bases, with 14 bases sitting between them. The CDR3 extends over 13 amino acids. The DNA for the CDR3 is TGTGCCAGCAGTGGCCCAGGGAAGGGTGGCTACACCTTC. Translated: CASSGPGKGGYTF.

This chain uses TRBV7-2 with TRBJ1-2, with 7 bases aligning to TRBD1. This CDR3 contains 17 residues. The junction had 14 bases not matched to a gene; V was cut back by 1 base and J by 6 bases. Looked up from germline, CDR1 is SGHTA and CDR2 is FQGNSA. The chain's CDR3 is CASSLEGGLGQAHGYTF. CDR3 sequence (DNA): TGTGCCAGCAGCTTAGAGGGGGGTTTAGGACAGGCGCATGGCTACACCTTC.

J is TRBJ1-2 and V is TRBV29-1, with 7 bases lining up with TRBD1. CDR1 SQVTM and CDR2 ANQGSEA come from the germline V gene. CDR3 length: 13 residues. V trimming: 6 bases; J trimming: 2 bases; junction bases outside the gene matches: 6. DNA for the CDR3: TGCAGCGTAGCTCGGGACAGCAACTATGGCTACACCTTC. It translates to CSVARDSNYGYTF.

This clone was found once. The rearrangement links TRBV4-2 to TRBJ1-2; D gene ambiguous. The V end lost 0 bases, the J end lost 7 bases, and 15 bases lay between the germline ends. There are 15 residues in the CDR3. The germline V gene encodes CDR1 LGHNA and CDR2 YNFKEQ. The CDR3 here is CASSQEGGFVVGYTF. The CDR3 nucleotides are TGTGCCAGCAGCCAAGAAGGAGGGTTTGTAGTTGGCTACACCTTC.

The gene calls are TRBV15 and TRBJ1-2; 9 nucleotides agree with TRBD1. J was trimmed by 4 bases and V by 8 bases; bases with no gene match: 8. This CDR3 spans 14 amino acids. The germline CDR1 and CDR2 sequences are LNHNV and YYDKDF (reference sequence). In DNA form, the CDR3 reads TGTGCCACCGTTCGGGACAGGGATGCCTATGGCTACACCTTC. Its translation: CATVRDRDAYGYTF.

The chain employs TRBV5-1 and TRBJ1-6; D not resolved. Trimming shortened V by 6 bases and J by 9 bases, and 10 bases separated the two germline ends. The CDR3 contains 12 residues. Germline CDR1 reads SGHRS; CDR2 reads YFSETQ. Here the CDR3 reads CASNRPGSPLHF. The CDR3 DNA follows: TGCGCCAGCAATCGGCCGGGTTCACCCCTCCACTTT. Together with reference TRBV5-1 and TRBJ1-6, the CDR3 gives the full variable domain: KAGVTQTPRYLIKTRGQQVTLSCSPISGHRSVSWYQQTPGQGLQFLFEYFSETQRNKGNFPGRFSGRQFSNSRSEMNVSTLELGDSALYLCASNRPGSPLHFGNGTRLTVT.

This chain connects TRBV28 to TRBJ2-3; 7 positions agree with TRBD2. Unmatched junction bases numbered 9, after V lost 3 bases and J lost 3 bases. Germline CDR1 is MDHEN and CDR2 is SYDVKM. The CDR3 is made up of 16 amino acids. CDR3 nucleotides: TGTGCCAGCAGTTTCGGGCGGGGGTCTAGTACAGATACGCAGTATTTT. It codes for CASSFGRGSSTDTQYF.

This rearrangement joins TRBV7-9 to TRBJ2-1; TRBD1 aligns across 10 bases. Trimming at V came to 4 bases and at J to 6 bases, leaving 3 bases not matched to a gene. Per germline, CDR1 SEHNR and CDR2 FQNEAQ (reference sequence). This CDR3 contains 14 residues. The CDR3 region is CASSWGQGFNEQFF. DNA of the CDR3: TGTGCCAGCAGCTGGGGACAGGGGTTCAATGAGCAGTTCTTC.

CDR3 amino acids: CASSFWGLSAYNEQFF. In DNA, the CDR3 is TGTGCCAGCAGCTTCTGGGGGCTATCGGCCTACAATGAGCAGTTCTTC. The chain has TRBV5-6 and TRBJ2-1; maybe TRBD1 (6 bases). Trimming pared 2 bases from V and 2 bases from J, leaving 14 bases between. In germline, CDR1 is SGHDT, CDR2 YYEEEE. The CDR3 totals 16 residues.

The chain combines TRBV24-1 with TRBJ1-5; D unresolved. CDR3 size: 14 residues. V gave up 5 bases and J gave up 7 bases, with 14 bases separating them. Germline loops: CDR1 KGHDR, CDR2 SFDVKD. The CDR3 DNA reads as TGTGCCACCAGTGCCTCACCGGGGTTCCAGCCCCAGCATTTT. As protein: CATSASPGFQPQHF.

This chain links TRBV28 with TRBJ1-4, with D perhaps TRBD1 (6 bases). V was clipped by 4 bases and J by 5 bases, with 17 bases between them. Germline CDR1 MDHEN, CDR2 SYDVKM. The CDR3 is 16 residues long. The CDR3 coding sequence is TGTGCCAGCAGTTCCCGGGACACCAGTTTAAATGAAAAACTGTTTTTT. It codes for CASSSRDTSLNEKLFF.

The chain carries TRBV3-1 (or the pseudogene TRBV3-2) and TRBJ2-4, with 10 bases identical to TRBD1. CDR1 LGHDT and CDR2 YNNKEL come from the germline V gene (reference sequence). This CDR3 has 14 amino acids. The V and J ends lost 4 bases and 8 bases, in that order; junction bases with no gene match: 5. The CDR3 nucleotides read TGTGCCAGCAGCCTGACAGGGGGCGAAGACATTCAGTACTTC. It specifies CASSLTGGEDIQYF.

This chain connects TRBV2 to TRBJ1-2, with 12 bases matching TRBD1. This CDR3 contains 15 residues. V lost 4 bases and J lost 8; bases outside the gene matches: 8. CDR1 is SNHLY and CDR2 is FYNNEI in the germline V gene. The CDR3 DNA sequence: TGTGCCAGCAGTGGGTTGGGACAGGGGGCGCGAGGCTACACCTTC. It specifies CASSGLGQGARGYTF.